The clone carrying this TCR beta chain has a single count. Its antigen is as yet unknown. TCRdb called the reads again in MiXCR, with one record for every CDR3 protein. The data show 250,000 to 400,000 distinct CDR3 sequences, 20% to 25% seen once. CDR1 and CDR2 (germline): DFQATT, SNEGSKA (reference sequence). Trimming left V 0 bases short and J 0 bases short, with 10 bases between. This CDR3 has 15 residues. This entry is derived from a study of T cell repertoires in cytomegalovirus infection. On the study more broadly: Matching HLA type and CMV infection were both indicated by public TCR beta signatures.

The sequenced sample was cultured PBMCs, obtained from culture after CMV antigen stimulation. The rearrangement joins TRBV20-1 to TRBJ2-3; D is unclear. The sequence derives from a human donor in good health (CMV status not recorded). Some clones in this sample may be carry-over from other donors' samples. The DNA of the CDR3 is TGCAGTGCTAGAGATGAAGCGCGGAGCACAGATACGCAGTATTTT. Translated: CSARDEARSTDTQYF.